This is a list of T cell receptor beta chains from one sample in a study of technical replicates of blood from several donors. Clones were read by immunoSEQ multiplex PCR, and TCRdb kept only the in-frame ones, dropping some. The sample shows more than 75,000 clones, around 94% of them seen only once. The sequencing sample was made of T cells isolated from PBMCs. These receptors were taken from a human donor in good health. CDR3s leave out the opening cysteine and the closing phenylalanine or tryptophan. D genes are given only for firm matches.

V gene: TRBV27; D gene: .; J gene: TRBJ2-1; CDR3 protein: ASSLTGSPYNEQF
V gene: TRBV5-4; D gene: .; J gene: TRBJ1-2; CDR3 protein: ASSLKVRGGYT
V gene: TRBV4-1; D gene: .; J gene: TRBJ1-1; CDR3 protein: ASSQDKGGLTEAF
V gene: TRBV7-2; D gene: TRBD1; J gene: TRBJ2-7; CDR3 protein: ASSLVGTGDYEQY
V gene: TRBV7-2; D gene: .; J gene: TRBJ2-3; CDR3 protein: ASSLGLVPSTDTQY
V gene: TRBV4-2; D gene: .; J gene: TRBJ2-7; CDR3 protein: ASSQEMLLGEQY
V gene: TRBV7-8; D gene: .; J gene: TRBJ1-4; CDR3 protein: ASSSPSGVGRGEKLF
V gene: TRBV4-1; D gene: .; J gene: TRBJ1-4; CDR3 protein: ASSQESGDSEKLF
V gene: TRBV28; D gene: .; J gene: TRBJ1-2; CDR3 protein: ASTQLGGAPNYGYT
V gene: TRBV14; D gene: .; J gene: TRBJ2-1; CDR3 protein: ASSLTSGNEQF
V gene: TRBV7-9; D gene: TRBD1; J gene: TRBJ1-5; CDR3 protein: ASSPGQGVNQPQH
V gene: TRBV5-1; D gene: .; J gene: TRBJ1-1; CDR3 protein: ASSLRDTEAF
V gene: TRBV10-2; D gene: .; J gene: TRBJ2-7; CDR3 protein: ASSHVGLAYEQY
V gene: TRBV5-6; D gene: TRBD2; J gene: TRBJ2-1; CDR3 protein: ASSLLTGGRRGEQF
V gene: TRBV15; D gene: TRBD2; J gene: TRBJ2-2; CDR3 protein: ATSSSILRLAGDTGELF
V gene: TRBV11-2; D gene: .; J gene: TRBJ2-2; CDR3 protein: ASNRDSTGELF
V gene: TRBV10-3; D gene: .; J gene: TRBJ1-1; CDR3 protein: AISGHRELNTEAF
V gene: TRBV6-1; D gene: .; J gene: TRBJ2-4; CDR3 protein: ASSLDSQNIQY
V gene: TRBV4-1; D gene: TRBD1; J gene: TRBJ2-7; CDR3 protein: ASSHPDRASYEQY
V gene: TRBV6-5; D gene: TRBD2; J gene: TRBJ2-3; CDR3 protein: ASKRSGSTDTQY
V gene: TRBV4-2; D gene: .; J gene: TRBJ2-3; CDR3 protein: ASSPIGYAGGNTDTQY
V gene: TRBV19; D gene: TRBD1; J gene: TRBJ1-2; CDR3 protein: ASSTLGQVDGYT
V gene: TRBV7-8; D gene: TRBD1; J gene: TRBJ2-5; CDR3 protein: ASSSLPDRGEETQY
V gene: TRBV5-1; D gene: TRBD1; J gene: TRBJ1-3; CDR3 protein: ASSLARGFGNTIY
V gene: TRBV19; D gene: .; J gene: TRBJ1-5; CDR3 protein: ATEQGSSNQPQH
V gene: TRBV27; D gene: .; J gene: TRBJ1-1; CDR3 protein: ASSLVFSTGSAF
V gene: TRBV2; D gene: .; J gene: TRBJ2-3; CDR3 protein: ASSVFQGTDTQY
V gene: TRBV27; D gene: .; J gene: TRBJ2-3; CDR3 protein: ASSFIRGLGADTQY
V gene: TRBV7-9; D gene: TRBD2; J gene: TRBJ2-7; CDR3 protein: ASSDGTSGGAYEQY
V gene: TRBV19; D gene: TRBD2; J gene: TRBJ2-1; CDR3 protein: ASSRVSGGYNEQF
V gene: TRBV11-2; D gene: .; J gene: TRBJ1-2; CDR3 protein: ASSFGEVGYT
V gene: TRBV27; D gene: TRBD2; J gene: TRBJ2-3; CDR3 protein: ASGGVPGTLTDTQY
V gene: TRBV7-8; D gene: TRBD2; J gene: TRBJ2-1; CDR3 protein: ASSFSLAGVGNEQF
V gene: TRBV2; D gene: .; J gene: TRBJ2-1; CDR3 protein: ASSGSLSSYNEQF
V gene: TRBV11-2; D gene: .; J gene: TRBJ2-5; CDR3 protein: ASSLESWRVVETQY
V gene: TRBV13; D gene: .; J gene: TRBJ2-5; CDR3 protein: ASSLQLQETQY
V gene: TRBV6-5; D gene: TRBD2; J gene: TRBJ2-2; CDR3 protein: ASISGRNTGELF
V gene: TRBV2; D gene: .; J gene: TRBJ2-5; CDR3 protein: ASRDERETQY
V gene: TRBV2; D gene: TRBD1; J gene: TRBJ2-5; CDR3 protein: ATQTRDRQETQY
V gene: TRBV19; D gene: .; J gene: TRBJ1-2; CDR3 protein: ASNLGRSPYRGYT
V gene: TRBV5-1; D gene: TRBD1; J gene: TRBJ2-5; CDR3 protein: ASSLGTGGGETQY
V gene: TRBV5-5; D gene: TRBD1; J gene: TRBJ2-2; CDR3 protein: ASRWTGTGYGELF
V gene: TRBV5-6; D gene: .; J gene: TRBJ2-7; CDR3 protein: ASSLGSLSYEQY
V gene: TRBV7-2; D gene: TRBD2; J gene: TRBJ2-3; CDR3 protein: ASSLSGTTDTQY
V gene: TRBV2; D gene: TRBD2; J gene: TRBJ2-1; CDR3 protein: ASSWTSGTYNEQF
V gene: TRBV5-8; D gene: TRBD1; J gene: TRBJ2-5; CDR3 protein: ASSSGTGGGEAQY
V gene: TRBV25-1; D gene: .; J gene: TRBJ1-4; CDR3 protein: ASSEFAGVVGEKLF
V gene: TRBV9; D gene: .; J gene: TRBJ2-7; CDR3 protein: ASSPSSGTYEQY
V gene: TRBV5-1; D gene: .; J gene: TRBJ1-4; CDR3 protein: ASSGVRDTFATNEKLF
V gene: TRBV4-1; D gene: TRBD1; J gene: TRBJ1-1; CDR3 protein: ASSQGGQMNTEAF
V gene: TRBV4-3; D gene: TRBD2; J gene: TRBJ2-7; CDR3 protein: ASSRFLADLAGDEQY
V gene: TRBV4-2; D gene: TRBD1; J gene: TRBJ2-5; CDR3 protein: ASSQVRGPKETQY